The clone carrying this TCR beta chain was detected many times. The antigen remains unidentified. The source of the sample is a study of neurological immune-mediated disorders. Study-wide points: There was no clinical or MRI feature that showed an association with the multiple sclerosis repertoire cluster.

The CDR3 spans 17 residues. Germline V gives CDR1 MGHRA, CDR2 YSYEKL. Between the trimmed V and J ends, which lost 2 bases and 3 bases, there was a span of 17 bases. TCRdb ran MiXCR on the 5' RACE reads and lists one entry per CDR3 protein. In the table there are 65,000 to 70,000 distinct CDR3 sequences, about 4% of which are singletons. The sequence was obtained from a man aged 45-65 years with multiple sclerosis. The sample taken for sequencing was PBMCs. The chain uses TRBV4-1 and TRBJ2-1; D may be TRBD2 (6 bases). In DNA form, the CDR3 reads TGCGCCAGCAGCCAACGCGTTCCCGGGGGAATCTACAATGAGCAGTTCTTC. It encodes CASSQRVPGGIYNEQFF.